Listed below are T cell receptor beta chains from one sample, sequenced in a study of shared clonotypes between healthy human individuals. Assay: immunoSEQ multiplex PCR; the TCRdb copy retains only in-frame clones and omits some. The sample includes roughly 770,000 clones, about 96% of them seen just once. Sequenced material: naive CD8+ T cells sorted from blood. These receptors were collected from a man aged 30 to 39 in good health. The CDR3 runs from the conserved cysteine through the conserved F or W. D genes are given only for firm matches. Clone size is given for some rows only: seen once, a few or many times, or a class if the clone is expanded.

. | TRBJ2-1 | . | TRBV19 | TGTGCCAGCCAGTCCGGGTACAAAATCTTCAATGAGCAGTTCTTC | CASQSGYKIFNEQFF
. | TRBJ2-1 | . | TRBV5-4 | TGTGCCAGCAGCCCGCCTGAAGCCTACAATGAGCAGTTCTTC | CASSPPEAYNEQFF
. | TRBJ2-1 | TRBD2 | TRBV15 | TGTGCCACCAGCACCCGGACTAGCGGGCACAATGAGCAGTTCTTC | CATSTRTSGHNEQFF
. | TRBJ2-5 | TRBD2 | TRBV9 | TGTGCCAGCAGCGTTTGGGGAGGGGAGACCCAGTACTTC | CASSVWGGETQYF
. | TRBJ2-5 | . | TRBV6-6 | TGTGCCAGCACCCACCCGGACCCGGGATTGGAGACCCAGTACTTC | CASTHPDPGLETQYF
. | TRBJ2-1 | . | TRBV12-5 | TGTGCTAGTGGCCCTTATCCCAATGAGCAGTTCTTC | CASGPYPNEQFF
. | TRBJ1-2 | . | TRBV20-1 | TGCAGTGCTAGAGGGCCATTTGGCTACACCTTC | CSARGPFGYTF
. | TRBJ2-2 | . | TRBV2 | TGTGCCACTCTGAGCACCGGGGAGCTGTTTTTT | CATLSTGELFF
. | TRBJ2-1 | . | TRBV28 | TGTGCCAGCAGTCTTAAGCGGGACAAGGATTTCTTC | CASSLKRDKDFF
. | TRBJ1-1 | . | TRBV5-5 | TGTGCCGGCAGCTTGAACCTGAACACTGAAGCTTTCTTT | CAGSLNLNTEAFF
few | TRBJ2-7 | TRBD2 | TRBV9 | TGTGCCAGCTCACTCCACGACAGAAGTCTAGCGGGAGGGACCCACGAGCAGTACTTC | CASSLHDRSLAGGTHEQYF
. | TRBJ2-7 | . | TRBV5-6 | TGTGCCAGCAGCTTGGGACTCCTTACCTACGAGCAGTACTTC | CASSLGLLTYEQYF
. | TRBJ2-2 | . | TRBV19 | TGTGCCAGTAGTATAGGACTCCAGACCGGGGAGCTGTTTTTT | CASSIGLQTGELFF
. | TRBJ2-7 | . | TRBV4-1 | TGCGCCAGCAGCCAATCGCAGCAGGACGAGCAGTACTTC | CASSQSQQDEQYF
. | TRBJ2-3 | . | TRBV14 | TGTGCCAGCAGCCTGAAACCCCACTCAGATACGCAGTATTTT | CASSLKPHSDTQYF
. | TRBJ2-7 | . | TRBV4-1 | TGCGCCAGCAGCCAGACCTTGGGAAGGGCTTCCTACGAGCAGTACTTC | CASSQTLGRASYEQYF
. | TRBJ2-7 | TRBD2 | TRBV10-3 | TGTGCCATCAGTGCGGGGACTAGCTCCTACGAGCAGTACTTC | CAISAGTSSYEQYF
. | TRBJ2-3 | . | TRBV15 | TGTGCCACCAGCAGCACAGATACGCAGTATTTT | CATSSTDTQYF
. | TRBJ1-1 | TRBD1 | TRBV14 | TGTGCCAGCAGCCTCAGGACAGGGCGGAACACTGAAGCTTTCTTT | CASSLRTGRNTEAFF
. | TRBJ2-7 | . | TRBV10-2 | TGCGCCAGCAGTAAACTAGGGGCCTACGAGCAGTACTTC | CASSKLGAYEQYF
. | TRBJ2-7 | TRBD2 | TRBV27 | TGTGCCAGCAGTTTCGGCGGGAGTCACTACGAGCAGTACTTC | CASSFGGSHYEQYF
few | TRBJ1-1 | . | TRBV5-7 | TGTGCCAGCAGCTTCGAAGCTTTCTTT | CASSFEAFF
. | TRBJ1-1 | TRBD1 | TRBV5-6 | TGTGCCAGCAGAGGACAGGGAAGTTTCGGCACTGAAGCTTTCTTT | CASRGQGSFGTEAFF
. | TRBJ2-7 | . | TRBV7-2 | TGTGCCAGCAGCCCAGCCTACGAGCAGTACTTC | CASSPAYEQYF
. | TRBJ2-1 | TRBD2 | TRBV7-9 | TGTGCTAGCGGTGCGGGAGCGAGGGACAATGAGCAGTTCTTC | CASGAGARDNEQFF
. | TRBJ2-1 | TRBD2 | TRBV27 | TGTGCCAGCAGTTTGCATTTTGGCGGGAGTGCTTACAATGAGCAGTTCTTC | CASSLHFGGSAYNEQFF
. | TRBJ1-3 | . | TRBV5-4 | TGTGCCAGCAGCCCGAGCAAAGGAAACACCATATATTTT | CASSPSKGNTIYF
. | TRBJ1-3 | . | TRBV7-3 | TGTGCCAGCAGCCCCACAGGACTCTCCTTCTCTGGAAACACCATATATTTT | CASSPTGLSFSGNTIYF
. | TRBJ2-3 | . | TRBV27 | TGTGCCAGCAGTTTAGTAGCCCGATCCAGTCATACGCAGTATTTT | CASSLVARSSHTQYF
. | TRBJ2-5 | TRBD1 | TRBV7-6 | TGTGCCAGCAGCTCCTGGACAGGGGAGGCCTGGGAGACCCAGTACTTC | CASSSWTGEAWETQYF
. | TRBJ2-2 | . | TRBV7-9 | TGTGCCAGCAGCTTATTAACCGGGGAGCTGTTTTTT | CASSLLTGELFF
. | TRBJ2-7 | . | TRBV6-6 | TGTGCCAGCAGTTATAACTACCCCTACGAGCAGTACTTC | CASSYNYPYEQYF
once | TRBJ2-7 | . | TRBV27 | TGTGCCAGCAGTAACGGGGGATACTCCTACGAGCAGTACTTC | CASSNGGYSYEQYF
. | TRBJ2-7 | TRBD2 | TRBV18 | TGTGCCAGCTCACCAGACTTAAGGACTAGCCCGGAGTACGAGCAGTACTTC | CASSPDLRTSPEYEQYF
. | TRBJ2-7 | TRBD1 | TRBV28 | TGTGCCAGCAGTCCCTGGACAGGGGTCTACGAGCAGTACTTC | CASSPWTGVYEQYF
. | TRBJ2-3 | TRBD2 | TRBV7-9 | TGTGCCAGCAGCTATCCCCCCGCGGGAGACGCAGATACGCAGTATTTT | CASSYPPAGDADTQYF
. | TRBJ2-1 | . | TRBV11-2 | TGTGCCAGCAGCTTAGGAGGGCTTGAGCAGTTCTTC | CASSLGGLEQFF
. | TRBJ2-7 | . | TRBV4-1 | TGCGCCAGCAGCCAGGAGGGTTCCTACGAGCAGTACTTC | CASSQEGSYEQYF
. | TRBJ2-7 | TRBD2 | TRBV7-9 | TGTGCCAGCAGCCCTAGGACTAGCGGGAGTTCATTTGTATCCTACGAGCAGTACTTC | CASSPRTSGSSFVSYEQYF
. | TRBJ2-6 | TRBD2 | TRBV13 | TGTGCCAGCAACCTAGCGGGAGCCTCTGGGGCCAACGTCCTGACTTTC | CASNLAGASGANVLTF
. | TRBJ1-1 | TRBD1 | TRBV18 | TGTGCCAGCTCACCGGGGACAGGGGGGTTTAAGAACACTGAAGCTTTCTTT | CASSPGTGGFKNTEAFF
. | TRBJ2-4 | TRBD2 | TRBV11-2 | TGTGCCAGCAGCTTAGATGGGGATAGACTAGCGGGAGCCTCAAAAAACATTCAGTACTTC | CASSLDGDRLAGASKNIQYF
. | TRBJ2-2 | TRBD2 | TRBV29-1 | TGCAGCGTTGGACTAGCGGGAGACCAGAACACCGGGGAGCTGTTTTTT | CSVGLAGDQNTGELFF
. | TRBJ2-7 | . | TRBV4-1 | TGCGCCAGCAGCCAAGATCGCTACGAAAGCTCCTACGAGCAGTACTTC | CASSQDRYESSYEQYF
. | TRBJ2-5 | TRBD2 | TRBV11-2 | TGTGCCAGCAGCTTCGGGGTAGCGGGAGAGGAGACCCAGTACTTC | CASSFGVAGEETQYF
. | TRBJ2-5 | . | TRBV4-1 | TGCGCCAGCAGCCAAGGGTACCAAGAGACCCAGTACTTC | CASSQGYQETQYF